One sample yielded the 25 T cell receptor beta chains listed below, sequenced in a study of blood T cell repertoires in COVID-19. Data came from immunoSEQ multiplex PCR; TCRdb stores just in-frame clones and leaves some out. The table has approximately 170,000 clones, about four fifths seen once. The sequenced sample consisted of peripheral blood. Receptors were obtained from an older man who had recovered from COVID-19.

The chain has TRBV7-9 and TRBJ1-2, with 7 nucleotides matching TRBD1. The CDR3 loop spans 13 amino acids. Germline lookup yields CDR1 SEHNR and CDR2 FQNEAQ (reference sequence). J was trimmed by 8 bases and V by 4 bases; bases with no gene match: 7. The chain's CDR3 is CASSSETTGGYTF. The CDR3 DNA sequence: TGTGCCAGCAGCTCGGAGACGACAGGGGGCTACACCTTC.

The rearrangement uses TRBV12-3 or TRBV12-4 and TRBJ2-7, with D perhaps TRBD2 (5 bases). V was pared by 8 bases and J by 0 bases, with 11 bases between. There are 13 residues in the CDR3. The CDR3 reads CASARDTSYEQYF. CDR3 bases: TGTGCCAGCGCGAGGGATACCTCCTACGAGCAGTACTTC.

This chain uses TRBV10-3 with TRBJ2-7; 14 nucleotides line up with TRBD2. With V trimmed by 3 bases and J by 3 bases, 7 bases remained unmatched. The CDR3 has 17 residues. Germline V gene data show CDR1 as ENHRY and CDR2 as SYGVKD. CDR3 DNA sequence: TGTGCCATCAGTGATTTGACTAGCGGGAGGGCCGGCTACGAGCAGTACTTC. Its translation: CAISDLTSGRAGYEQYF.

The V call is TRBV5-4, the J call TRBJ2-1; D gene uncertain. The V end lost 5 bases, the J end lost 7 bases, and 13 bases lay between the germline ends. Germline V gene lookup returns CDR1 SGHNT and CDR2 YYREEE (reference sequence). This CDR3 is 13 amino acids long. CDR3 coding DNA: TGTGCCAGCAGATCAAACAGAAAAAATGAGCAGTTCTTC. This sequence encodes CASRSNRKNEQFF.

The genes are TRBV28 and TRBJ2-2; 9 bases line up with TRBD1. The length of the CDR3 is 13 residues. J lost 9 bases, V lost 8 bases, and 7 bases had no gene match. Per the germline V gene, CDR1 is MDHEN and CDR2 is SYDVKM. The CDR3 region has the DNA TGTGCCAGCGAGGGGACAGGGCGAAGGGAGCTGTTTTTT. Protein: CASEGTGRRELFF.

The chain couples TRBV5-1 to TRBJ2-3, with D perhaps TRBD2 (6 bases). The CDR3 extends over 13 amino acids. The V and J ends lost 10 bases and 2 bases respectively, with 14 bases between them. CDR1 and CDR2 (germline): SGHRS, YFSETQ. CDR3 loop: CASNGGATDTQYF. For the CDR3, the DNA is TGCGCCTCAAATGGAGGGGCCACAGATACGCAGTATTTT.

The chain carries TRBV12-5 and TRBJ1-2, with D possibly being TRBD1 (6 bases). V lost 0 bases and J 3 bases, leaving 8 bases between the germline ends. The CDR3 is made up of 14 amino acids. From germline, CDR1 is LGHNT and CDR2 FRNRAP. CDR3 nucleotides: TGTGCTAGTGGTTTGGTACCAGGGGACTATGGCTACACCTTC. This codes for CASGLVPGDYGYTF.

The chain joins TRBV6-5 to TRBJ1-2, with TRBD1 matching over 7 bases. Germline V gene lookup returns CDR1 MNHEY and CDR2 SVGAGI. V shed 0 bases and J 5 bases; nucleotides not matched to a gene: 0. This CDR3 contains 13 residues. The CDR3 sequence: CASSYSGQYGYTF. The CDR3 DNA reads as TGTGCCAGCAGTTACTCGGGACAGTATGGCTACACCTTC.

This sequence joins TRBV27 and TRBJ2-1; 10 bases agree with TRBD2. This CDR3 spans 17 amino acids. Germline V gene data show CDR1 as MNHEY and CDR2 as SMNVEV (reference sequence). V trimming: 7 bases; J trimming: 6 bases; junction bases outside the gene matches: 15. CDR3 sequence (DNA): TGTGCCAGCAAAACACGTGGGGCTAGCGGGAGTGGCAATGAGCAGTTCTTC. Translation: CASKTRGASGSGNEQFF.

This chain links TRBV19 with TRBJ2-7; 10 bases match TRBD1. The CDR3 contains 16 residues. V dropped 3 bases and J dropped 2; count of bases not matched to a gene: 7. CDR1 is LNHDA and CDR2 is SQIVND in the germline V gene (reference sequence). For the CDR3, the DNA is TGTGCCAGTAGTATCTCCGCCGGGACAGGGGCCTACGAGCAGTACTTC. This sequence encodes CASSISAGTGAYEQYF.

This clone was seen only once. This rearrangement joins TRBV28 to TRBJ1-4; no clear D. CDR1 and CDR2 (germline): MDHEN, SYDVKM. V dropped 3 bases and J dropped 8 bases, with 16 bases sitting between them. The CDR3 is 15 amino acids. The CDR3 DNA reads as TGTGCCAGCAGTTTCAGCCTAGCCCAAGGGGAAAAACTGTTTTTT. Its translation is CASSFSLAQGEKLFF.

V usage is TRBV7-2 and J usage is TRBJ2-1, with 9 bases aligning to TRBD2. The CDR3 is 14 amino acids. Losses at the gene ends were 6 bases for V and 4 bases for J; bases not matched to a gene: 4. Germline loops: CDR1 SGHTA, CDR2 FQGNSA. CDR3 amino acids: CASSYTSGYNEQFF. The CDR3 nucleotides read TGTGCCAGCAGTTATACTAGCGGGTACAATGAGCAGTTCTTC. The full variable domain, rest sourced from reference TRBV7-2 and TRBJ2-1, is GAGVSQSPSNKVTEKGKDVELRCDPISGHTALYWYRQSLGQGLEFLIYFQGNSAPDKSGLPSDRFSAERTGGSVSTLTIQRTQQEDSAVYLCASSYTSGYNEQFFGPGTRLTVL.

The J gene is TRBJ2-3, the V gene TRBV29-1; TRBD1 matches 7 bases. J gave up 9 bases and V 7 bases, and 7 bases lay outside the gene matches. The CDR3 totals 11 residues. CDR1 and CDR2 (germline): SQVTM, ANQGSEA. The CDR3 loop reads CSAVTGYTQYF. The CDR3 DNA reads as TGCAGCGCCGTGACAGGGTACACGCAGTATTTT.

The chain uses TRBV28 and TRBJ2-2, with 11 positions matching TRBD2. V was clipped by 7 bases and J by 7 bases; unmatched bases: 8. Germline V gene data show CDR1 as MDHEN and CDR2 as SYDVKM. The CDR3 contains 15 residues. The CDR3 nucleotides are TGTGCCAGCACGCCGACTAGCGGGATGGTCGGGGAGCTGTTTTTT. Its protein product is CASTPTSGMVGELFF.

The V call is TRBV6-5, the J call TRBJ1-5; 7 nucleotides line up with TRBD1. V shed 7 bases, J shed 6 bases, and the junction held 12 bases outside the gene matches. Germline-derived CDR1 and CDR2 are MNHEY and SVGAGI. This CDR3 is built from 15 residues. The CDR3 loop reads CASTPRRQGGQPQHF. The CDR3 nucleotides are TGTGCCAGCACCCCAAGAAGACAGGGAGGTCAGCCCCAGCATTTT.

The V gene is TRBV6-6, the J gene TRBJ2-2; D unclear. This CDR3 region has 12 residues. CDR1 is MNHNY and CDR2 is SVGAGI in the germline V gene (reference sequence). Trimming left V 6 bases short and J 5 bases short, with 7 bases between. Here the CDR3 reads CASSPVTGELFF. Here the CDR3 DNA reads TGTGCCAGCAGCCCCGTGACCGGGGAGCTGTTTTTT.

This chain links TRBV5-1 with TRBJ2-7; 7 bases are a match to TRBD1. The ends lost 5 bases at V and 5 bases at J; junction bases unmatched: 7. The CDR3 loop spans 13 amino acids. Germline V CDR1 and CDR2: SGHRS, YFSETQ. As DNA, the CDR3 is TGCGCCAGCAGGCCAGGACAGGCGGACGAGCAGTACTTC. Encoded protein: CASRPGQADEQYF.

A word on this clone: The junction and the germline gene differ at one end; a read error may be behind it. The chain is built from TRBV15 and TRBJ2-7; perhaps TRBD1 as D (6 bases). The CDR3 has 16 amino acids. Germline loops: CDR1 LNHNV, CDR2 YYDKDF (reference sequence). CDR3 loop: CATSRDRPGVSDEQYF. The CDR3, as DNA: TGTGCCACCAGCAGAGATCGGCCAGGGGTCTCCGACGAGCAGTACTTC.

The chain is built from TRBV7-2 and TRBJ1-1, with no clear D. Deletions cut 4 bases from V and 7 bases from J, with 13 bases between. The CDR3 extends over 13 amino acids. The germline V gene has CDR1 SGHTA and CDR2 FQGNSA. The CDR3 DNA reads TGTGCCAGCAGCTCCCAGGACGGGGTTGAAGCTTTCTTT. This encodes CASSSQDGVEAFF.

The chain recombines TRBV4-3 with TRBJ2-1; 10 bases agree with TRBD2. V lost 2 bases, J lost 4 bases, and 2 bases stayed unmatched. Germline V CDR1 and CDR2: LGHNA, YSLEER. This CDR3 spans 15 amino acids. The CDR3 bases are TGCGCCAGCAGCCAAACTAGCGGGATGTACAATGAGCAGTTCTTC. This sequence encodes CASSQTSGMYNEQFF.

The chain carries TRBV10-3 and TRBJ1-6; D is possibly TRBD1 (5 bases). The CDR3 runs to 14 residues. Trimming removed 4 bases from V and 6 bases from J, with 10 bases in between. Germline values: CDR1 ENHRY, CDR2 SYGVKD. CDR3 loop: CAISGVGVNSPLHF. Here the CDR3 DNA reads TGTGCCATCAGTGGGGTAGGGGTTAATTCACCCCTCCACTTT.

J is TRBJ2-3 and V is TRBV5-1, with 10 bases matching TRBD2. V gave up 0 bases and J gave up 0 bases; unmatched junction bases: 4. Looked up from germline, CDR1 is SGHRS and CDR2 is YFSETQ. There are 17 residues in the CDR3. The CDR3 here is CASSLGASGGSTDTQYF. CDR3 nucleotide sequence: TGCGCCAGCAGCTTGGGGGCTAGCGGGGGCAGCACAGATACGCAGTATTTT.

This clone was counted a few times. Germline is not matched at one junction end, which may reflect a read error. The chain uses TRBV18 and TRBJ2-7; possibly TRBD1 for D (5 bases). In germline, CDR1 is KGHSH, CDR2 LQKENI. The length of the CDR3 is 12 residues. CDR3: CASSPRQGQPSF. In nucleotides, the CDR3 is TGTGCCAGCTCACCACGTCAAGGACAACCAAGTTTC.

This chain connects TRBV15 to TRBJ2-7; TRBD2 aligns across 9 bases. Per germline, CDR1 LNHNV and CDR2 YYDKDF (reference sequence). V shed 3 bases and J 5 bases; nucleotides not matched to a gene: 8. The CDR3 runs to 15 residues. CDR3 in DNA: TGTGCCACCAGCAGGGGATGGCGGGAGGGCAACGAGCAGTACTTC. Amino acids: CATSRGWREGNEQYF.

About this clone itself: A read error may produce the germline difference seen at one junction end. This chain joins TRBV18 and TRBJ1-5; weak D call: TRBD1 (6 bases). Germline CDR1 and CDR2: KGHSH and LQKENI. The CDR3 contains 14 residues. The chain's CDR3 is CASSPGQINQSQHF. The CDR3 DNA follows: TGTGCCAGCTCACCCGGACAGATTAATCAGTCCCAGCATTTT. Supplemented by reference TRBV18 and TRBJ1-5, the full variable domain reads NAGVMQNPRHLVRRRGQEARLRCSPMKGHSHVYWYRQLPEEGLKFMVYLQKENIIDESGMPKERFSAEFPKEGPSILRIQQVVRGDSAAYFCASSPGQINQSQHFGDGTRLSIL.